This TCR beta chain came from a study of blood T cells in healthy people across ages. Study outcomes and limitations: Roughly linear age-related decline in beta diversity appeared, significant by age 40.

This clonotype has more than one count but fewer than ten. Its specificity is not known. The CDR3 totals 15 residues. Germline-derived CDR1 and CDR2 are SGHKS and YYEKEE (reference sequence). The germline V and J ends were trimmed by 0 bases and 0 bases, with 9 bases remaining between them. Through a sample-barcoded 5' primer and a J-beta primer mix, a second PCR was run for roughly 7 to 11 cycles. A single record per CDR3 protein comes from TCRdb applying MiXCR to the 5' RACE reads. This sample has some 760,000 distinct CDR3 sequences, with 25% found just once. The donors, aged roughly 6 to 90, were healthy Caucasians from Russia. The data also belong to a second study, concerning T cells of mothers and their children. That work adds: The people who donated were a few healthy Caucasian mothers and their six children.

The J gene is TRBJ2-5, the V gene TRBV5-5; D gene unclear. The sequence derives from a boy between 5 and 17 years old in good health. Sequencing was performed on blood. The CDR3 protein is CASSLGVMYQETQYF. CDR3 DNA sequence: TGTGCCAGCAGCTTGGGAGTCATGTACCAAGAGACCCAGTACTTC. The variable domain in full, completed from reference TRBV5-5 and TRBJ2-5, reads DAGVTQSPTHLIKTRGQQVTLRCSPISGHKSVSWYQQVLGQGPQFIFQYYEKEERGRGNFPDRFSARQFPNYSSELNVNALLLGDSALYLCASSLGVMYQETQYFGPGTRLLVL.